Sequencing of this T cell receptor beta chain was carried out in a study of PD-L1 blockade in urothelial cancer. About the research overall: Median T cell yield from blood was around 140,000.

Sampling of each patient yielded between 1 and 8 specimens, collected pretreatment and on-treatment. Sequenced by immunoSEQ multiplex PCR; TCRdb stores in-frame clones only, minus some. The table includes around 80,000 clones, 87% detected once. This CDR3 contains 11 residues. Germline V gene lookup returns CDR1 DFQATT and CDR2 SNEGSKA (reference sequence). With 6 bases removed from V and 2 bases from J, the gap between germline ends came to 7 bases. The sample consisted of PBMCs, taken around atezolizumab (anti-PD-L1) treatment. The clonotype originates from a woman aged 70-85 years with urothelial cancer. V usage is TRBV20-1 and J usage is TRBJ1-2; no clear D gene. The CDR3 DNA reads as TGCAGTGCCGTGCAGAACTATGGCTACACCTTC. Translating it yields CSAVQNYGYTF.